In this sample, the clone carrying this T cell receptor beta chain turned up a few times. What it binds is not known. Germline CDR1 is MNHEY and CDR2 is SVGAGI. The CDR3 has 14 amino acids. The J segment lost 4 bases and the V segment lost 6 bases, leaving 6 bases of the junction unmatched. In the CD4+ fraction, cells were divided into CD45RA+ naive and CD45RA-negative memory subsets. Evenly divided among several immunoSEQ plates was the genomic DNA of each subset. Libraries were prepared by immunoSEQ multiplex PCR; TCRdb keeps only in-frame clonotypes and omits some of them. The sample holds just over 2,000,000 clones, roughly 96% seen once. The sample comes from a study of shared clonotypes between healthy human individuals. The wider study: For every donor, three CD4 naive, three CD4 memory, two CD8 naive and one CD8 memory plates were used.

Study-wide points: Larger estimated richness was generally seen in naive subsets than in memory subsets.

The gene calls are TRBV6-5 and TRBJ1-2, with 9 positions matching TRBD1. The sequence was obtained from a man younger than 30 in good health. Sequencing was done on a sample of naive CD4+ T cells sorted from blood. Subset given: CD45RA+ positively selected. This CDR3 reads CASRRTGEIYGYTF. In DNA, the CDR3 is TGTGCCAGCAGACGGACAGGGGAAATCTATGGCTACACCTTC.